The 24 T cell receptor beta chains below come from one sample, sequenced in a study of blood T cells in healthy people across ages. Primed by a sample-barcoded 5' primer and a J-beta primer mix, a second PCR proceeded for roughly 6 to 12 cycles. TCRdb re-called the 5' RACE reads with MiXCR, one entry per CDR3 protein. The data hold approximately 1.5 million distinct CDR3 sequences, with around 35% observed a single time. The sequenced material came from blood. The receptors stem from a woman aged 25 to 39 in good health.

The chain uses TRBV5-5 and TRBJ2-7, with a weak D call TRBD2 (6 bases). V lost 0 bases, J lost 3 bases, and 10 bases lay in between. The CDR3 has 14 amino acids. Germline loops: CDR1 SGHKS, CDR2 YYEKEE (reference sequence). The CDR3 reads CASSLAVSGYEQYF. The CDR3, as DNA: TGTGCCAGCAGCTTGGCCGTTAGCGGCTACGAGCAGTACTTC.

The rearrangement links TRBV20-1 to TRBJ2-3; D is unclear. Deletions cut 2 bases from V and 5 bases from J, with 5 bases between. The CDR3 is 11 residues long. Germline CDR1 DFQATT, CDR2 SNEGSKA (reference sequence). DNA for the CDR3: TGCAGTGCTAGACAGCGAGATACGCAGTATTTT. Translating gives CSARQRDTQYF.

This clonotype occurred a few times. The CDR3 loop is CSARDYSGTGELFF. CDR3 nucleotide sequence: TGCAGTGCTAGAGATTATTCGGGCACCGGGGAGCTGTTTTTT. The chain employs TRBV20-1 and TRBJ2-2; D not certain. The germline V and J ends were trimmed by 0 bases and 4 bases, with 9 bases remaining between them. This CDR3 spans 14 amino acids. Germline assignment: CDR1 DFQATT and CDR2 SNEGSKA (reference sequence).

Comment on this clonotype: The junction does not match germline at one end; this may be a read error. V gene TRBV7-9 combines with J gene TRBJ2-7; 7 bases agree with TRBD2. The CDR3 is made up of 15 amino acids. The germline CDR1 and CDR2 sequences are SEHNR and FQNEAQ (reference sequence). CDR3 sequence reads: CASSQGGGARDERYF. The CDR3 region has the DNA TGTGCCAGCAGCCAGGGCGGGGGAGCCCGGGACGAGCGGTACTTC. The full variable domain, in which reference TRBV7-9 and TRBJ2-7 provide the parts outside the CDR3, is DTGVSQNPRHKITKRGQNVTFRCDPISEHNRLYWYRQTLGQGPEFLTYFQNEAQLEKSRLLSDRFSAERPKGSFSTLEIQRTEQGDSAMYLCASSQGGGARDERYFGPGTRLTVT.

The rearrangement joins TRBV11-2 to TRBJ2-5; D may be TRBD2 (6 bases). The CDR3 totals 15 residues. Germline CDR1 SGHAT, CDR2 FQNNGV. Trimming took off 5 bases at V and 4 bases at J, with 17 bases between the two ends. The CDR3 protein is CASSPQVLGGETQYF. The CDR3, as DNA: TGTGCCAGCAGCCCCCAGGTGTTGGGGGGAGAGACCCAGTACTTC.

This clonotype has just a few counts. The rearrangement joins TRBV9 to TRBJ1-5, with D possibly matching TRBD1 (5 bases). The germline gives CDR1 SGDLS, CDR2 YYNGEE. The CDR3 has 16 amino acids. Trimming removed 4 bases from V and 0 bases from J, with 14 bases in between. The CDR3 is CASSPHGGTSNQPQHF. The DNA for the CDR3 is TGTGCCAGCAGCCCCCACGGTGGGACTAGCAATCAGCCCCAGCATTTT.

The V gene is TRBV12-3 or TRBV12-4, the J gene TRBJ1-3; possible D gene TRBD1, 6 bases. This CDR3 region has 15 residues. V gave up 4 bases and J gave up 4 bases, with 14 bases separating them. The chain's CDR3 is CASSSAGVGGNTIYF. The CDR3 region has the DNA TGTGCCAGCAGTTCCGCAGGGGTTGGAGGAAACACCATATATTTT.

The CDR3 sequence is CASSKECGRSNQPQHF. The CDR3, as DNA: TGTGCCAGCAGCAAAGAGTGCGGGAGGAGCAATCAGCCCCAGCATTTT. The V gene is TRBV21-1, the J gene TRBJ1-5. TRBV21-1 is recorded as a pseudogene. This CDR3 has 16 residues.

The V gene is TRBV27, the J gene TRBJ2-5; 7 bases map to TRBD2. Losses at the gene ends were 4 bases for V and 9 bases for J; bases not matched to a gene: 5. The CDR3 totals 12 residues. Germline V gene sequence: CDR1 MNHEY, CDR2 SMNVEV (reference sequence). Here the CDR3 reads CASSSPAGAQYF. In DNA form, the CDR3 reads TGTGCCAGCAGTTCACCGGCGGGGGCCCAGTACTTC.

The rearrangement joins TRBV7-9 to TRBJ2-7, with 8 bases fitting TRBD2. The junction had 9 bases not matched to a gene; V was cut back by 6 bases and J by 5 bases. CDR1 SEHNR and CDR2 FQNEAQ come from the germline V gene (reference sequence). The CDR3 consists of 14 residues. The CDR3 protein is CASSTDSTSDEQYF. The CDR3 DNA is TGTGCCAGCAGTACAGACTCGACTAGCGACGAGCAGTACTTC. The whole variable domain, remainder taken from reference TRBV7-9 and TRBJ2-7, is DTGVSQNPRHKITKRGQNVTFRCDPISEHNRLYWYRQTLGQGPEFLTYFQNEAQLEKSRLLSDRFSAERPKGSFSTLEIQRTEQGDSAMYLCASSTDSTSDEQYFGPGTRLTVT.

The V and J genes are TRBV12-3 or TRBV12-4 and TRBJ1-2; D remains unclear. The V end lost 6 bases, the J end lost 6 bases, and 14 bases lay between the germline ends. The CDR3 sequence is 13 residues long. For the CDR3, the DNA is TGTGCCAGCAGCCAAACACTGGCGGATGGCTACACCTTC. It encodes CASSQTLADGYTF.

This clonotype was counted a few times. This sequence joins TRBV6-1 and TRBJ2-3; no clear D gene. The CDR3 has 13 residues. V was shortened by 2 bases and J by 9 bases, with 12 bases between the two germline ends. CDR1 and CDR2 from the germline V gene are MNHNS and SASEGT. The CDR3 DNA reads as TGTGCCAGCAGTGAAAAGGCCCTAGGGACGCAGTATTTT. Its protein is CASSEKALGTQYF.

V usage is TRBV28 and J usage is TRBJ2-3; no clear D. This CDR3 is 14 amino acids long. Germline CDR1 is MDHEN and CDR2 is SYDVKM. Between the trimmed V and J ends, which lost 6 bases and 0 bases, there was a span of 10 bases. CDR3: CASSASPSTDTQYF. CDR3 nucleotides: TGTGCCAGCAGCGCCTCCCCCAGCACAGATACGCAGTATTTT.

The chain carries TRBV11-2 and TRBJ2-7; D may be TRBD2 (6 bases). The CDR3 extends over 16 amino acids. Trimming stripped 5 bases from V and 0 bases from J, with 17 bases between. Germline-derived CDR1 and CDR2 are SGHAT and FQNNGV. The CDR3 reads CASSPDGGFLSYEQYF. The CDR3 nucleotides read TGTGCCAGCAGCCCCGACGGGGGTTTCCTCTCCTACGAGCAGTACTTC.

V usage is TRBV7-9 and J usage is TRBJ2-3; TRBD2 agrees at 13 bases. Germline V gives CDR1 SEHNR, CDR2 FQNEAQ (reference sequence). The ends lost 5 bases at V and 11 bases at J; junction bases unmatched: 10. The CDR3 extends over 15 amino acids. The CDR3 reads CASSRGLAGVNMQYF. CDR3 nucleotides: TGTGCCAGCAGCCGAGGACTAGCGGGGGTAAATATGCAGTATTTT.

The V gene is TRBV5-1, the J gene TRBJ1-2; the D gene is possibly TRBD1 (6 bases). The CDR3 extends over 13 amino acids. V was trimmed by 3 bases and J by 4 bases, leaving 10 bases between them. In germline, CDR1 is SGHRS, CDR2 YFSETQ. The CDR3 sequence: CASSSGQIYGYTF. Here the CDR3 DNA reads TGCGCCAGCAGCTCCGGACAGATCTATGGCTACACCTTC. Filled out from reference TRBV5-1 and TRBJ1-2, the complete variable domain reads KAGVTQTPRYLIKTRGQQVTLSCSPISGHRSVSWYQQTPGQGLQFLFEYFSETQRNKGNFPGRFSGRQFSNSRSEMNVSTLELGDSALYLCASSSGQIYGYTFGSGTRLTVV.

V usage is TRBV27 and J usage is TRBJ1-6, with D uncertain. The CDR3 is made up of 12 amino acids. Trimming removed 5 bases at V and 14 bases at J, with 13 bases between. Germline V CDR1 and CDR2: MNHEY, SMNVEV (reference sequence). CDR3 amino acids: CASSPYAGTLHF. The CDR3 DNA follows: TGTGCCAGCAGTCCGTACGCGGGTACCCTCCACTTT.

The chain uses TRBV20-1 and TRBJ2-3, with 7 bases fitting TRBD2. With V trimmed by 6 bases and J by 2 bases, 5 bases remained unmatched. Per germline, CDR1 DFQATT and CDR2 SNEGSKA (reference sequence). The CDR3 runs to 13 residues. CDR3 in DNA: TGCAGTGCCCCGGGGGGAATCACAGATACGCAGTATTTT. This encodes CSAPGGITDTQYF.

The gene calls are TRBV10-3 and TRBJ2-1; tentative D call: TRBD2 (6 bases). The V end was cut by 10 bases, the J end by 3 bases, with 16 bases between. This CDR3 is 14 amino acids long. Germline V CDR1 and CDR2: ENHRY, SYGVKD. The CDR3, as DNA: TGTGCCACCTTTACCGGGGGTAACTACAATGAGCAGTTCTTC. This encodes CATFTGGNYNEQFF.

This rearrangement joins TRBV9 to TRBJ2-3; D is possibly TRBD1 (7 bases). V was trimmed by 3 bases and J by 4 bases, leaving 15 bases between them. Germline loops: CDR1 SGDLS, CDR2 YYNGEE. The CDR3 is made up of 15 amino acids. The chain's CDR3 is CASSERQGGSDTQYF. DNA of the CDR3: TGTGCCAGCAGCGAAAGACAGGGAGGTTCAGATACGCAGTATTTT.

This clonotype was recorded a few times. This sequence joins TRBV20-1 and TRBJ1-2; TRBD1 matches 9 bases. The germline V gene has CDR1 DFQATT and CDR2 SNEGSKA (reference sequence). V lost 5 bases and J lost 6; bases outside the gene matches: 7. The CDR3 has 13 residues. CDR3: CSAASGTGNGYTF. The CDR3 DNA follows: TGCAGTGCTGCCTCCGGGACAGGGAATGGCTACACCTTC.

The V call is TRBV3-1, the J call TRBJ2-3; D not certain. The CDR3 is made up of 15 amino acids. Trimming shortened V by 4 bases and J by 1 base, and 12 bases separated the two germline ends. CDR1 LGHDT and CDR2 YNNKEL come from the germline V gene (reference sequence). The CDR3 region is CASSPNFRGTDTQYF. DNA for the CDR3: TGTGCCAGCAGCCCCAATTTTCGGGGCACAGATACGCAGTATTTT.

The genes are TRBV29-1 and TRBJ2-3; 9 positions match TRBD2. The V gene end was trimmed by 4 bases and the J gene end by 2 bases; junction bases not matched to a gene: 7. The V gene's germline CDR1 is SQVTM and CDR2 ANQGSEA. The CDR3 contains 15 residues. The CDR3 here is CSVAVGTSPTDTQYF. CDR3 sequence (DNA): TGCAGCGTTGCGGTTGGGACTAGCCCCACAGATACGCAGTATTTT.

This clonotype has just a few counts. The CDR3 loop is CSAKTTSGSEQFF. The CDR3 DNA sequence: TGCAGTGCAAAAACGACTAGCGGGAGTGAGCAGTTCTTC. The J gene is TRBJ2-1, the V gene TRBV20-1, with TRBD2 matching over 12 bases. There are 13 residues in the CDR3. Unmatched junction bases numbered 6, after V lost 6 bases and J lost 9 bases. From germline, CDR1 is DFQATT and CDR2 SNEGSKA (reference sequence).